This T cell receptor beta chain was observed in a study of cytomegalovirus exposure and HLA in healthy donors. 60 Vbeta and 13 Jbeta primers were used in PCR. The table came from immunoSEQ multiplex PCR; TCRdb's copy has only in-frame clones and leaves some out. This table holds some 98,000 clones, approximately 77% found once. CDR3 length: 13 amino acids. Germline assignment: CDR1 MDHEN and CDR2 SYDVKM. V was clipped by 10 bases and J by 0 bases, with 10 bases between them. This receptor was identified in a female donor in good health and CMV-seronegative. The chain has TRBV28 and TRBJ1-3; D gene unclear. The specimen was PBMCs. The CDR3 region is CATVRSSGNTIYF. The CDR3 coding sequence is TGTGCCACCGTTCGTAGCTCTGGAAACACCATATATTTT.